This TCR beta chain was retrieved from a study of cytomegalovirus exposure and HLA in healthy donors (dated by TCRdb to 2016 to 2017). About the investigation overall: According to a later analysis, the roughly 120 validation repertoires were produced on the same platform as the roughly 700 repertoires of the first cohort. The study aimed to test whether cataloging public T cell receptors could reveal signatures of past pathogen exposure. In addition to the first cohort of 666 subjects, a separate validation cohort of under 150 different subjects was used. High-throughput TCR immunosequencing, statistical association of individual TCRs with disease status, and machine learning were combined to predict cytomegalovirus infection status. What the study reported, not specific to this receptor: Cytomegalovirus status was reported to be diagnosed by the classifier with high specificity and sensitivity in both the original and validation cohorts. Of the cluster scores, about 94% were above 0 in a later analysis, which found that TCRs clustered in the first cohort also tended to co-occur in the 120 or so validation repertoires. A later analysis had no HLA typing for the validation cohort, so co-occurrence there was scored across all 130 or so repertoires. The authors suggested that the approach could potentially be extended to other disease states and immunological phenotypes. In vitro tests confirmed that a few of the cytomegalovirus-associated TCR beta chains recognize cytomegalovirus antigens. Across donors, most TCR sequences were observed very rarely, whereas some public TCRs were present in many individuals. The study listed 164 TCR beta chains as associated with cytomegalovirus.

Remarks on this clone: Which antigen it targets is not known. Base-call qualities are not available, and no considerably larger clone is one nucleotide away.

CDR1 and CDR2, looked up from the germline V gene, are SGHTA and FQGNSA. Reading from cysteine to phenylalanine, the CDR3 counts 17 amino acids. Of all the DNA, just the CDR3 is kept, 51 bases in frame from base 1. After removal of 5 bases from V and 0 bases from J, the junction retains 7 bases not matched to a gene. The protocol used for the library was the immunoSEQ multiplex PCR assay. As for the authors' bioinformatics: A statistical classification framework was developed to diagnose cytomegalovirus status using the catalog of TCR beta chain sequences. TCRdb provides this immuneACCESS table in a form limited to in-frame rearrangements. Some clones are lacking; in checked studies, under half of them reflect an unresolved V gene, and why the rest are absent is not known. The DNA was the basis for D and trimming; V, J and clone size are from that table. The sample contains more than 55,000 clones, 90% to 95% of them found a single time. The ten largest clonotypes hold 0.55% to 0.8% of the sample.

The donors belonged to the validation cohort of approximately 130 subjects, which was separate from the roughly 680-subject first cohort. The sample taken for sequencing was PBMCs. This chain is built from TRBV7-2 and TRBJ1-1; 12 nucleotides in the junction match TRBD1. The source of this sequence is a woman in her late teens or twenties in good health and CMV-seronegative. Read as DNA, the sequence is TGTGCCAGCAGCCCCGGGACAGGGGGCTATGTGAACACTGAAGCTTTCTTT. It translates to CASSPGTGGYVNTEAFF.